The T cell receptor beta chain described here comes from a study of Ad26.COV2.S vaccination and SARS-CoV-2 variants (TCRdb year 2021). Regarding the research as a whole: TCRbeta repertoire sequencing served as the tool for gauging how specific and how broad the SARS-CoV-2-reactive T cell receptors were following Ad26.COV2.S vaccination. A total of approximately 30 samples were included in the TCR-sequenced set, comprising 19 Ad26.COV2.S vaccine recipients, 5 placebo recipients and 8 SARS-CoV-2 convalescent individuals. General study outcomes and caveats: Comparable non-spike TCR breadth was observed between vaccine and placebo recipients, consistent with only spike being contained in the vaccine. According to the authors, total T cell responses may have been underestimated by the TCR breadth and depth analyses. Substantial breadth of spike-specific CD8+ and CD4+ T cell responses was reported after vaccination. Ad26.COV2.S recipients had higher spike-specific TCR breadth than placebo recipients (P = 0.0014).

The sample's time point label is to be understood as: individuals recovered from natural SARS-CoV-2 infection. Its CDR3 holds 14 amino acids, cysteine through phenylalanine. The CDR3 DNA has 42 bases and is translated from base 1. For CDR1 and CDR2, the germline V gene lists SGHTS and YDEGEE. Trimming takes 0 bases from V and 3 bases from J, and the germline ends sit 9 bases apart. Regarding this clone: The antigen it recognizes is unknown. One base away there is no much larger clone; base qualities are not given.

The immunoSEQ Assay was used to sequence TCRbeta CDR3 regions. After extraction, genomic DNA underwent amplification by bias-controlled multiplex PCR, followed by high-throughput sequencing. On the authors' methods: To quantify the absolute abundance of every unique TCRbeta CDR3 region, sequences were collapsed and filtered. T cell fraction was estimated by normalizing TCRbeta template counts to usable DNA, with usable DNA measured through amplification of reference genes found in all nucleated cells. Repertoire TCRs were annotated as SARS-CoV-2-specific by exact matching of V gene, CDR3 amino acid sequence and J gene to a known reactive TCR set. MIRA supplied the reference SARS-CoV-2 TCR set, which was filtered for enrichment in COVID-19-positive ImmuneCODE repertoires so that public or cross-reactive TCRs were removed. Based on the MIRA antigens, annotated TCRs were further analysed at the level of specific ORF or position within ORF. Breadth was defined as annotated unique rearrangements over total unique productive rearrangements; depth was the summed frequency of those rearrangements. TCR breadth was compared between groups using two-sided Wilcoxon rank-sum tests. TCRdb holds this immuneACCESS table with in-frame rearrangements only. Some clones are missing; in checked studies, unresolved V genes explain under half, and the rest has no known cause. V and J calls and clone size are copied from that table; D and trimming were computed from the DNA. This sample holds about 350,000 clones; about 90% were observed only once. The ten largest account for about 3.8% of the sample.

The receptor's source is a human donor who had recovered from COVID-19. The rearranged segments are TRBV5-8 and TRBJ1-2, and the D gene may be TRBD1, 5 bases matching. Sequenced here: peripheral blood, sampled after recovery from COVID-19. At the DNA level, the sequence is TGTGCCAGCAGCTTGGCAGGGCCCTACTATGGCTACACCTTC. This gives the protein CASSLAGPYYGYTF.